This record concerns one TCR beta chain sequence. Its target is not known. Germline loops: CDR1 LGHNA, CDR2 YSLEER. The CDR3 is 17 amino acids. The junction had 3 bases not matched to a gene; V was cut back by 1 base and J by 1 base. Graft specimens yielded both intraepithelial and lamina propria lymphocytes. Produced via immunoSEQ multiplex PCR; TCRdb's table is partial and in-frame only. The top ten hold roughly a tenth of the sample, which has about 3,300 clones, approximately 81% seen once. This entry belongs to a study of graft-versus-host responses after intestinal transplantation. Study-wide results and caveats: Among circulating GvH clones, peak levels were associated with early post-transplant declines in HvG clones.

The sequence was collected from a human patient who received an intestinal transplant, so some T cells may come from the graft donor. The source material was ileum tissue, sampled roughly 5 and 7 days after intestinal transplantation. The chain couples TRBV4-3 to TRBJ2-4, with 11 bases identical to TRBD2. CDR3 nucleotide sequence: TGCGCCAGCAGCCAAGTTTTAGCGGGGGGGGCCAAAAACATTCAGTACTTC. Its translation is CASSQVLAGGAKNIQYF.